One sample yielded the 13 T cell receptor beta chains listed below, sequenced in a study of preoperative IRX-2 immunotherapy in early breast cancer. The treatment denotes: preoperative locoregional IRX-2 cytokine immunotherapy. The data were produced by immunoSEQ multiplex PCR, yet TCRdb's version contains in-frame clones alone and is incomplete. The data show under 25,000 clones, about 95% seen once. The starting material was tumor tissue, obtained after IRX-2 immunotherapy. The receptor set was obtained from a human donor with breast cancer.

The rearrangement uses TRBV28 and TRBJ2-3; 13 nucleotides align to TRBD2. This CDR3 region has 15 residues. Germline CDR1 is MDHEN and CDR2 is SYDVKM. J lost 7 bases, V lost 6 bases, and 7 bases had no gene match. The DNA for the CDR3 is TGTGCCAGCAGCTCACTAGCGGGAGGGGAAAATACGCAGTATTTT. It specifies CASSSLAGGENTQYF.

The V call is TRBV4-1, the J call TRBJ2-3; D is unresolved. This CDR3 has 13 residues. Trimming cost V 0 bases and J 2 bases, with 3 bases left between them. Germline CDR1 MGHRA, CDR2 YSYEKL. The CDR3 here is CASSQDNTDTQYF. CDR3 coding DNA: TGCGCCAGCAGCCAAGATAACACAGATACGCAGTATTTT.

The chain carries TRBV5-5 and TRBJ1-5; weak D call: TRBD1 (6 bases). Germline CDR1 SGHKS, CDR2 YYEKEE (reference sequence). The CDR3 contains 19 residues. The V end lost 4 bases, the J end lost 2 bases, and 25 bases lay between the germline ends. The chain's CDR3 is CASSATDRDKGVGNQPQHF. CDR3 sequence (DNA): TGTGCCAGCAGCGCTACGGACCGGGACAAAGGTGTGGGCAATCAGCCCCAGCATTTT.

The chain carries TRBV19 and TRBJ2-3; D unclear. The CDR3 runs 13 residues. Germline CDR1 is LNHDA and CDR2 is SQIVND (reference sequence). Between the trimmed V and J ends, which lost 4 bases and 1 base, there was a span of 6 bases. CDR3 loop: CASSSLGTDTQYF. The CDR3 DNA follows: TGTGCCAGTAGTAGCCTAGGCACAGATACGCAGTATTTT.

The chain uses TRBV9 and TRBJ2-1, with 7 nucleotides matching TRBD2. With 4 bases clipped from V and 6 bases from J, the junction kept 7 bases outside the gene matches. This CDR3 is 14 amino acids long. Looked up from germline, CDR1 is SGDLS and CDR2 is YYNGEE. CDR3 amino acids: CASSPRLALNEQFF. CDR3 nucleotides: TGTGCCAGCAGCCCCAGACTAGCCCTCAATGAGCAGTTCTTC.

The chain uses TRBV5-1 and TRBJ2-1, with 10 bases aligning to TRBD2. Trimming took 5 bases from V and 5 from J; bases not matched to a gene: 7. The CDR3 runs 15 residues. CDR1 is SGHRS, CDR2 YFSETQ, per germline. CDR3 residues: CASSLTSGVNNEQFF. Here the CDR3 DNA reads TGCGCCAGCAGTTTAACTAGCGGGGTGAACAATGAGCAGTTCTTC.

The J gene is TRBJ2-5, the V gene TRBV27; D possibly uses TRBD1 or TRBD2 (7 bases each). This CDR3 spans 13 amino acids. V lost 6 bases and J lost 5, with 13 bases in between. Germline CDR1 reads MNHEY; CDR2 reads SMNVEV (reference sequence). CDR3 DNA sequence: TGTGCCAGCAGGGCAGGGGGAGGGGAGACCCAGTACTTC. Its protein product is CASRAGGGETQYF.

V and J are TRBV5-1 and TRBJ1-3, with D possibly matching TRBD1 (5 bases). Germline CDR1 SGHRS, CDR2 YFSETQ. The CDR3 has 11 amino acids. V lost 0 bases, J lost 10 bases, and 5 bases lay in between. CDR3 protein: CASSLGGTIYF. The CDR3 region has the DNA TGCGCCAGCAGCTTGGGGGGGACCATATATTTT. The full variable domain, in which reference TRBV5-1 and TRBJ1-3 provide the parts outside the CDR3, is KAGVTQTPRYLIKTRGQQVTLSCSPISGHRSVSWYQQTPGQGLQFLFEYFSETQRNKGNFPGRFSGRQFSNSRSEMNVSTLELGDSALYLCASSLGGTIYFGEGSWLTVV.

V and J are TRBV7-6 and TRBJ2-7, with D perhaps matching TRBD1 (6 bases). Germline loops: CDR1 SGHVS, CDR2 FNYEAQ. The length of the CDR3 is 15 residues. Between the trimmed V and J ends, which lost 3 bases and 3 bases, there was a span of 15 bases. The CDR3 DNA sequence: TGTGCCAGCAGCTTTTTATCGGACAGCAGCTACGAGCAGTACTTC. This sequence encodes CASSFLSDSSYEQYF.

The chain is built from TRBV18 and TRBJ2-5; D unclear. The V and J ends lost 6 bases and 7 bases respectively, with 9 bases between them. CDR1 and CDR2 from the germline V gene are KGHSH and LQKENI. The CDR3 sequence is 11 residues long. CDR3 nucleotide sequence: TGTGCCAGCTCCCCCTTGGGGACCCAGTACTTC. As protein: CASSPLGTQYF. The variable domain in full, with the rest retrieved from reference TRBV18 and TRBJ2-5, is NAGVMQNPRHLVRRRGQEARLRCSPMKGHSHVYWYRQLPEEGLKFMVYLQKENIIDESGMPKERFSAEFPKEGPSILRIQQVVRGDSAAYFCASSPLGTQYFGPGTRLLVL.

The V call is TRBV27, the J call TRBJ2-7; 12 bases are shared with TRBD2. Germline loops: CDR1 MNHEY, CDR2 SMNVEV (reference sequence). V was clipped by 0 bases and J by 3 bases; unmatched bases: 3. CDR3 size: 16 residues. CDR3 bases: TGTGCCAGCAGTTTATCTACTAGCGGGAGGATCTACGAGCAGTACTTC. Its translation: CASSLSTSGRIYEQYF.

The chain uses TRBV13 and TRBJ2-7; TRBD2 is a possible D gene (6 bases). The CDR3 sequence is 16 residues long. Trimming left V 0 bases short and J 4 bases short, with 16 bases between. Germline CDR1 PRHDT, CDR2 FYEKMQ (reference sequence). The CDR3 bases are TGTGCCAGCAGCTTAGGTCTTGGGGACGGGAGATACGAGCAGTACTTC. This gives the protein CASSLGLGDGRYEQYF.

This clone was observed a single time. The CDR3 nucleotides read TGTGCCAGCAGGCCCCAAATAGGCGGGGGGGGAACAGATACGCAGTATTTT. Protein product: CASRPQIGGGGTDTQYF. The genes are TRBV7-9 and TRBJ2-3; 9 positions match TRBD2. The CDR3 runs 17 residues. Germline CDR1 and CDR2: SEHNR and FQNEAQ (reference sequence). V shed 6 bases and J 3 bases; nucleotides not matched to a gene: 13.